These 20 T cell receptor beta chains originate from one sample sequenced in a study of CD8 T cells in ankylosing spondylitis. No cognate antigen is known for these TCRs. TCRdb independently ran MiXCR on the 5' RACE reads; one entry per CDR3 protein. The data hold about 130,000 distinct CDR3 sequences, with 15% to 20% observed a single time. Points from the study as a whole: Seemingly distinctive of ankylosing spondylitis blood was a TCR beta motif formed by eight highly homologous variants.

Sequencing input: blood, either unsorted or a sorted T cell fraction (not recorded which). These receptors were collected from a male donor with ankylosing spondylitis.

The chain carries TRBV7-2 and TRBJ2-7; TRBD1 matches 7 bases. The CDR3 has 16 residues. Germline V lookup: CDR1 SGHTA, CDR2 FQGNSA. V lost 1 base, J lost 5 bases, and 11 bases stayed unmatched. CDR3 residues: CASSLGRRGLLHEQYF. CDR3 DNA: TGTGCCAGCAGCTTAGGGCGCAGGGGGTTGTTACACGAGCAGTACTTC.

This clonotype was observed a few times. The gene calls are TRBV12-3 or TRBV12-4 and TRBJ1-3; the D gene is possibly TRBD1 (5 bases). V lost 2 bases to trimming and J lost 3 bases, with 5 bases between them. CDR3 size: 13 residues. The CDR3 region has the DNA TGTGCCAGCAGTTTACAGGGTGGAAACACCATATATTTT. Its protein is CASSLQGGNTIYF.

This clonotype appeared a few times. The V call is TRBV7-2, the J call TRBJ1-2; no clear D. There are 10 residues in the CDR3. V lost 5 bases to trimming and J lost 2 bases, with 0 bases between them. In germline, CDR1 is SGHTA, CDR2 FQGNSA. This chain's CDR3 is CASSNYGYTF. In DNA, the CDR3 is TGTGCCAGCAGCAACTATGGCTACACCTTC.

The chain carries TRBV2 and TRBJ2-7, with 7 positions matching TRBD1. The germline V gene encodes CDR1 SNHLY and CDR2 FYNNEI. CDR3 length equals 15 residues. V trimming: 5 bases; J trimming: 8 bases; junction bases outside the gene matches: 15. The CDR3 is CASSLPVGRGLQQYF. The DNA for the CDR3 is TGTGCCAGCAGTTTACCGGTTGGCAGGGGGTTACAGCAGTACTTC.

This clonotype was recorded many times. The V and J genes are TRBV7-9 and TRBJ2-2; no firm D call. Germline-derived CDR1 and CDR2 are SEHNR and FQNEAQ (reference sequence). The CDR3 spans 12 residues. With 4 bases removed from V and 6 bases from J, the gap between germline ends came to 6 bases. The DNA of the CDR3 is TGTGCCAGCAGCTCGAGGCCCGGGGAGCTGTTTTTT. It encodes CASSSRPGELFF. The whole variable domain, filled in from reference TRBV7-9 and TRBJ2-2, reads DTGVSQNPRHKITKRGQNVTFRCDPISEHNRLYWYRQTLGQGPEFLTYFQNEAQLEKSRLLSDRFSAERPKGSFSTLEIQRTEQGDSAMYLCASSSRPGELFFGEGSRLTVL.

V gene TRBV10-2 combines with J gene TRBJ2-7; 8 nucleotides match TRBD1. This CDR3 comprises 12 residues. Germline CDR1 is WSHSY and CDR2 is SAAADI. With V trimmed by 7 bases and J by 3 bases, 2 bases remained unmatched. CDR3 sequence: CASTGGFYEQYF. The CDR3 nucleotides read TGCGCCAGCACAGGGGGCTTCTACGAGCAGTACTTC.

The CDR3 protein is CASSLMNEPGGTGGLYEQYF. DNA for the CDR3: TGTGCCAGCAGTTTAATGAACGAGCCCGGGGGGACAGGGGGCCTCTACGAGCAGTACTTC. This chain joins TRBV27 and TRBJ2-7; TRBD1 aligns across 12 bases. Germline V gives CDR1 MNHEY, CDR2 SMNVEV (reference sequence). The CDR3 contains 20 residues. Unmatched junction bases numbered 17, after V lost 2 bases and J lost 3 bases.

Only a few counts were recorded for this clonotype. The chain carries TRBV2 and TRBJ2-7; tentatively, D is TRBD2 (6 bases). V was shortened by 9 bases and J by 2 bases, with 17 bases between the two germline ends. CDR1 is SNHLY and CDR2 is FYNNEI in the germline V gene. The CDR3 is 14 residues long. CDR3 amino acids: CARGTSGPPYEQYF. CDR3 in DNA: TGTGCCAGAGGAACAAGCGGGCCCCCCTACGAGCAGTACTTC.

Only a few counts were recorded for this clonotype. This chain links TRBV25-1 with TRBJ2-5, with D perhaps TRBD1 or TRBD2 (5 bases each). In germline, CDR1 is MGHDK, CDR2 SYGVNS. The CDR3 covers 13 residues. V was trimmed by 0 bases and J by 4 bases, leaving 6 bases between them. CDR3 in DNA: TGTGCCAGCAGTGAATATGGGGGAGAGACCCAGTACTTC. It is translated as CASSEYGGETQYF.

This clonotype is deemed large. The CDR3 region is CSARDEVRANYGYTF. CDR3 bases: TGCAGTGCTAGAGATGAAGTCAGGGCTAACTATGGCTACACCTTC. The gene calls are TRBV20-1 and TRBJ1-2, with D tentatively TRBD1 (5 bases). This CDR3 spans 15 amino acids. Trimming took off 0 bases at V and 0 bases at J, with 11 bases between the two ends. Germline V gene data show CDR1 as DFQATT and CDR2 as SNEGSKA (reference sequence).

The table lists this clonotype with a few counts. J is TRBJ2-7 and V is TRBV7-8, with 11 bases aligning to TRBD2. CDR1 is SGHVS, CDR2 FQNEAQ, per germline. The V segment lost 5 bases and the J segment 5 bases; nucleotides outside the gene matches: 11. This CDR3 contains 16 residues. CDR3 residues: CASSPRASGRSHEQYF. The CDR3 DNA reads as TGTGCCAGCAGCCCAAGGGCTAGCGGGAGGTCCCACGAGCAGTACTTC.

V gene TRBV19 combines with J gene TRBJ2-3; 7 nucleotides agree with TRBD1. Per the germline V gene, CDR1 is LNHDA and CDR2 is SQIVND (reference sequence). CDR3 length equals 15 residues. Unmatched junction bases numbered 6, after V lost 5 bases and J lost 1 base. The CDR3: CASSLRQGGTDTQYF. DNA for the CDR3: TGTGCCAGTAGTCTTCGGCAGGGGGGCACAGATACGCAGTATTTT.

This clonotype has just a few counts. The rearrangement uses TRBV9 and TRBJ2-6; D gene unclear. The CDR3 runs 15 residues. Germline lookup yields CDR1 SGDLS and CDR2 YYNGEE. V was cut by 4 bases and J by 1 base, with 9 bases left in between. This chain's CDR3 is CASSTTSSGANVLTF. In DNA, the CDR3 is TGTGCCAGCAGCACGACCTCTTCTGGGGCCAACGTCCTGACTTTC.

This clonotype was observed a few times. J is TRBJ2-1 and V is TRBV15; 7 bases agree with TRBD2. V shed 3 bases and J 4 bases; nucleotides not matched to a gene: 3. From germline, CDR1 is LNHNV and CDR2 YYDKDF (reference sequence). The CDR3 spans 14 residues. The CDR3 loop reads CATSRTSRYNEQFF. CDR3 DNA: TGTGCCACCAGCAGGACTAGCCGATACAATGAGCAGTTCTTC.

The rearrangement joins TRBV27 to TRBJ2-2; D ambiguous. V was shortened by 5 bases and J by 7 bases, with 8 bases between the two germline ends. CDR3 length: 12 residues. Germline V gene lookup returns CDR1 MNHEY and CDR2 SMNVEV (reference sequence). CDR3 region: CASSPQDGELFF. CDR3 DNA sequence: TGTGCCAGCAGTCCCCAGGACGGGGAGCTGTTTTTT.

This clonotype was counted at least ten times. This CDR3 is CASSLRRGALQETQYF. The CDR3 DNA follows: TGCGCCAGCAGCCTCAGAAGGGGAGCCCTCCAAGAGACCCAGTACTTC. J is TRBJ2-5 and V is TRBV4-1, with D perhaps being TRBD1 or TRBD2 (5 bases each). Germline V CDR1 and CDR2: MGHRA, YSYEKL. The CDR3 is made up of 16 amino acids. Trimming took 4 bases from V and 1 from J, leaving 16 bases between them.

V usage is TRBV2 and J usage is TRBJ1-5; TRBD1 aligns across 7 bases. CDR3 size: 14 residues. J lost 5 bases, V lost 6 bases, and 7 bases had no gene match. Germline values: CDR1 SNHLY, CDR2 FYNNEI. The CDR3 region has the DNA TGTGCCAGCAGGGGGACAGCTGTCTATCAGCCCCAGCATTTT. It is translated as CASRGTAVYQPQHF.

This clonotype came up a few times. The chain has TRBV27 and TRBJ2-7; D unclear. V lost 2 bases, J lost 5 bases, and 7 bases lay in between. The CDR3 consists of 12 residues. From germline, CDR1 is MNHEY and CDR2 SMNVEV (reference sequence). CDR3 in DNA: TGTGCCAGCAGTTTACCCGGCGACGAGCAGTACTTC. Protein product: CASSLPGDEQYF.

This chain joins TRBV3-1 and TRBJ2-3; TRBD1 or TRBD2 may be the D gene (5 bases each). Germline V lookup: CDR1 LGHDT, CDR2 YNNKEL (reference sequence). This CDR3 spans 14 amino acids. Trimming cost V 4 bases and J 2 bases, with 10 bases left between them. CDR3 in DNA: TGTGCCAGCAGCCTTGGGACCACCACAGATACGCAGTATTTT. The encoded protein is CASSLGTTTDTQYF.

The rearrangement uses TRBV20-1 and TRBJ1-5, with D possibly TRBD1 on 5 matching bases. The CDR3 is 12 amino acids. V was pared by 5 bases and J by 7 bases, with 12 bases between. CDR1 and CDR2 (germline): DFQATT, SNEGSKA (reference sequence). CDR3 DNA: TGCAGTGCTGACCAGGGTGGACAGCCCCAGCATTTT. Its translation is CSADQGGQPQHF.